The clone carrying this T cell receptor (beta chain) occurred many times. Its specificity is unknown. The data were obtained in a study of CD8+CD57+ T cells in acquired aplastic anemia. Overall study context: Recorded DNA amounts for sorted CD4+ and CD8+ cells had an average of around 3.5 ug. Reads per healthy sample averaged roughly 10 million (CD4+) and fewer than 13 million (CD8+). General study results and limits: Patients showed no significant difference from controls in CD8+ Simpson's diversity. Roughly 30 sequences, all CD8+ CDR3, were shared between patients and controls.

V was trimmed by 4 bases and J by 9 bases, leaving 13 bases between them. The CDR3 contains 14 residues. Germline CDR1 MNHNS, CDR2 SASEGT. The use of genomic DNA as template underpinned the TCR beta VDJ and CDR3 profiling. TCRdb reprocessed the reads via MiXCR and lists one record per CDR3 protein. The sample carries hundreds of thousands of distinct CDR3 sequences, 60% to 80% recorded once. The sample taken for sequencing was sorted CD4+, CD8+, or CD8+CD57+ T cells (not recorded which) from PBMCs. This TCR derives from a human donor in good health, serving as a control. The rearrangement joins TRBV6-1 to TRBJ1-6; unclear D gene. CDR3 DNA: TGTGCCAGCAGTGGGACTCCGGACGCTTCACCCCTCCACTTT. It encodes CASSGTPDASPLHF.